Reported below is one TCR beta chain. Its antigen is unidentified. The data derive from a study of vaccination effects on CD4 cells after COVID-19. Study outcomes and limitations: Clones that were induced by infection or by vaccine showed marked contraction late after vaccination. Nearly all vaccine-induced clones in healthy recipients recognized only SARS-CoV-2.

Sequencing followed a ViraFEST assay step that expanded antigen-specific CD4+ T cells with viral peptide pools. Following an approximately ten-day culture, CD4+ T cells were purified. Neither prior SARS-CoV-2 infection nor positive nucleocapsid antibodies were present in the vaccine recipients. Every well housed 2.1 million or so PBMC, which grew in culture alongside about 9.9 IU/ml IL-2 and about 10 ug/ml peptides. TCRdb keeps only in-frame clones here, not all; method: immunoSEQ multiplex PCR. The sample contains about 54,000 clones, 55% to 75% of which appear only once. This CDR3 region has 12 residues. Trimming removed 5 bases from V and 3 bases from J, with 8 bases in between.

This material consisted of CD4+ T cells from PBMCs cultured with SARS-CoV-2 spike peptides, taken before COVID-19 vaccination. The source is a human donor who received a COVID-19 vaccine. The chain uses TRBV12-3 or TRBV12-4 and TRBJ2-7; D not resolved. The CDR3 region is CASSLGYYEQYF. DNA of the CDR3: TGTGCCAGCAGTCTAGGATACTACGAGCAGTACTTC.